The rows below give T cell receptor beta chains drawn from one sample of a study of T-cell memory formation after mild COVID-19. TCRdb re-derived calls from the 5' RACE reads in MiXCR, one entry per CDR3 protein. This table has about 420,000 distinct CDR3 sequences, around 22% appearing once. The sample comprised PBMCs or a T cell subset sorted from them (not recorded which). These receptors were obtained from an adult woman who had mild COVID-19 (a few samples of this study predate the infection). Cell type and time point are not known. The conserved cysteine and the conserved F or W are not part of the CDR3 here. A D gene is named only where the DNA matches it firmly.

V	D	CDR3
TRBV6-2/TRBV6-3	TRBD2	ASSSASGGSYEQY
TRBV24-1	-	ATSDHLTQSYYGYT
TRBV2	-	ASSPDFSLHYEQY
TRBV19	TRBD1	ASSGDRNEKLF
TRBV7-2	-	ASSLLSLNTDTQY
TRBV7-9	TRBD1	ASSLGQGAQDYGYT
TRBV7-9	-	ASSLAPDSPSSYEQY
TRBV18	-	ASSPAHTKAKNIQY
TRBV7-2	TRBD2	ASSFQASGALTDTQY
TRBV2	-	ASSGLRGSTEAF
TRBV7-9	TRBD2	ASSSRTSGATDTQY
TRBV5-6	-	ASSLGPPDTQY
TRBV6-5	TRBD2	ASSNTGLAASYEQY
TRBV5-1	TRBD2	ASSVGTSGRAAETQY
TRBV20-1	TRBD1	SARAGTGSPSAF
TRBV7-2	-	ASSLMRGETQY
TRBV12-3/TRBV12-4	TRBD1	ASSPYRGLDQPQH
TRBV2	-	ASRKGGGKYNEQF
TRBV12-3/TRBV12-4	-	ASSLGGDHGYT
TRBV7-8	TRBD2	ASSLSSGISQETQY
TRBV5-2	-	ASKIPGNQPQH
TRBV7-2	-	ASSLSSAFFYGYT
TRBV5-1	-	ASSLQVGQETQY
TRBV7-9	-	ASILRGADPEAF
TRBV6-1	-	ASHGGTLLNQPQH
TRBV29-1	TRBD1	SVAGGGLLPAF
TRBV3-1	-	ASSQDPGLKRYTQY
TRBV2	-	ASSAFTTTGELF
TRBV7-2	-	ASSPVGGSSYEQY
TRBV15	TRBD2	ATSERTSGTYNEQF
TRBV2	TRBD1	ASSGDRQSLTIRAEAF
TRBV11-2	-	ASSLWGGGTEAF
TRBV29-1	TRBD1	SVDGTVNTEAF
TRBV24-1	-	ATSDLTGRNGYT
TRBV5-1	-	ASSLNGGRSEAF
TRBV24-1	-	ATSDRNTEAF
TRBV20-1	-	SARELGVGSYEQY
TRBV10-3	-	ASGGRSSGNTIY
TRBV30	-	AWTRGDLAKNIQY
TRBV5-1	-	ASSLDGKSSTGELF
TRBV12-3/TRBV12-4	TRBD1	ASATRQGYGEQF
TRBV18	-	ASSPSPNTGELF
TRBV7-9	TRBD2	ASSARTSGSYEQY
TRBV7-9	-	ASSLPLGEQY
TRBV5-1	-	ASSLPQQETQY
TRBV7-2	-	ASSPGPGRSGANVLT
TRBV20-1	-	SARSTDTQY
TRBV2	-	ASSGTEPYEQY
TRBV9	-	ASSDNRQETQY